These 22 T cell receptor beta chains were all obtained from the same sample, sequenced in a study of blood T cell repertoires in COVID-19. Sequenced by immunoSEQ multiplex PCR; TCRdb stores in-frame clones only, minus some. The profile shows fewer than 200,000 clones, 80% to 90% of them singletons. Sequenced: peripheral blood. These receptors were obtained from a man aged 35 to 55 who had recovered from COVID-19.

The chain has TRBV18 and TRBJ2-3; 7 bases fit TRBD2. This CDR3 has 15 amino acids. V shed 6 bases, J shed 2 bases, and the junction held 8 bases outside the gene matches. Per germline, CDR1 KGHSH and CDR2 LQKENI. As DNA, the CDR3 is TGTGCCAGCTCCCCGGGGGGTCTACCCACAGATACGCAGTATTTT. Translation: CASSPGGLPTDTQYF.

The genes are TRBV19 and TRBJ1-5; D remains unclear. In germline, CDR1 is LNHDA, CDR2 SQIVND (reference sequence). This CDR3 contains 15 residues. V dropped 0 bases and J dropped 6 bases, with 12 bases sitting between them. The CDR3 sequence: CASSIDLRDFQPQHF. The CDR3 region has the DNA TGTGCCAGTAGTATAGATCTCCGGGATTTTCAGCCCCAGCATTTT.

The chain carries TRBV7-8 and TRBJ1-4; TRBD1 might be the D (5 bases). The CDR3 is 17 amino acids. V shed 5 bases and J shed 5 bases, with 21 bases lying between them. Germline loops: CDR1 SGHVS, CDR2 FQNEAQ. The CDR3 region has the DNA TGTGCCAGCAGCGTAGGGGACGGAGGGGTGGGCAATGAAAAACTGTTTTTT. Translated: CASSVGDGGVGNEKLFF.

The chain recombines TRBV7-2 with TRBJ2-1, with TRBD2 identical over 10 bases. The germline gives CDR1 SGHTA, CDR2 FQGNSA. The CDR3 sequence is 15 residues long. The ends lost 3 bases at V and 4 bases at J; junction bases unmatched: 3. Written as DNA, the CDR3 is TGTGCCAGCAGCTTTTGGACTAGCGGTTACAATGAGCAGTTCTTC. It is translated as CASSFWTSGYNEQFF.

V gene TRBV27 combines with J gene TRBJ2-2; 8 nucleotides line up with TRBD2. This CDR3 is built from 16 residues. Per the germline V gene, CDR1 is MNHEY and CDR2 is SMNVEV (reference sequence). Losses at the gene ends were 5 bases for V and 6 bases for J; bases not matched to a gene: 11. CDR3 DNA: TGTGCCAGCAGTCGATCTAGCGGGTTCCAGCCCGGGGAGCTGTTTTTT. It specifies CASSRSSGFQPGELFF.

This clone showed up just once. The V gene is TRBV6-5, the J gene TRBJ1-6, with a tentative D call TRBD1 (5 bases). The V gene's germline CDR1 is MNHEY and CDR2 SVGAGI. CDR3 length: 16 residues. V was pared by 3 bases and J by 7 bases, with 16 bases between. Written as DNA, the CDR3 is TGTGCCAGCAGTTATGGCGGGGCCGGTGTGAATTCACCCCTCCACTTT. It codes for CASSYGGAGVNSPLHF.

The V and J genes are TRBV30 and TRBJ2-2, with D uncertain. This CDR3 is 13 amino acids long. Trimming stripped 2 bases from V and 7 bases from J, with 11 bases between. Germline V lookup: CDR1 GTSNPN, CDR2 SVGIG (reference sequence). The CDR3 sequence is CAWSMVTGGELFF. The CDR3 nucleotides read TGTGCCTGGAGTATGGTTACGGGCGGGGAGCTGTTTTTT.

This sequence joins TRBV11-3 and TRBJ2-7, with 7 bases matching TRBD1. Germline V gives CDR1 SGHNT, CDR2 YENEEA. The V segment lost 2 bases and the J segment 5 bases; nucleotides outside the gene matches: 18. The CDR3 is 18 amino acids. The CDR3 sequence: CASSLNSVLTGFSDEQYF. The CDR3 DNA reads TGTGCCAGCAGCTTAAATTCCGTTCTGACAGGGTTTTCGGACGAGCAGTACTTC.

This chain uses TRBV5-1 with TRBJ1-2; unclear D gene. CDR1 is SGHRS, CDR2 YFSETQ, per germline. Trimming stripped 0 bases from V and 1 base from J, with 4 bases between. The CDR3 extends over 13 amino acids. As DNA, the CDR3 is TGCGCCAGCAGCTTGGCCAGTAACTATGGCTACACCTTC. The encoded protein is CASSLASNYGYTF.

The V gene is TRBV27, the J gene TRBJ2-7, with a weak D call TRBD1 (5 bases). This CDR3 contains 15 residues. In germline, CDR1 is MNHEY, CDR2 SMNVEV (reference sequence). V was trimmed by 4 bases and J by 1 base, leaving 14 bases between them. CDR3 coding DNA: TGTGCCAGCAGTTCCACGGCAGCAGGGTCCTACGAGCAGTACTTC. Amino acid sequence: CASSSTAAGSYEQYF.

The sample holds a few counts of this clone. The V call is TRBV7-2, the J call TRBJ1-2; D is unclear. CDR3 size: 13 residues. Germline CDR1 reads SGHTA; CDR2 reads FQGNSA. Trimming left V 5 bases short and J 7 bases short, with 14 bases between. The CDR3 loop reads CASSTIQESGYTF. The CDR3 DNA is TGTGCCAGCAGCACCATTCAAGAGTCTGGCTACACCTTC.

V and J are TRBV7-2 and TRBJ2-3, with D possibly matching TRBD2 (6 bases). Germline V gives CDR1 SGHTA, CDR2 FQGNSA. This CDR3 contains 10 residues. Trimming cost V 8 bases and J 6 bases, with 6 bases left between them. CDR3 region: CASGRDTQYF. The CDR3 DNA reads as TGTGCCAGCGGGAGGGATACGCAGTATTTT.

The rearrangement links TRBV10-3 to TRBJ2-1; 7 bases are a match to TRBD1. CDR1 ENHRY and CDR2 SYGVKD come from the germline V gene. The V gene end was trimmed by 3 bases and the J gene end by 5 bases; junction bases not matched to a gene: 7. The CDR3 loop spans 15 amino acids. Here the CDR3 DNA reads TGTGCCATCAGTGAATCTCAGGGGGTTCACAATGAGCAGTTCTTC. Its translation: CAISESQGVHNEQFF.

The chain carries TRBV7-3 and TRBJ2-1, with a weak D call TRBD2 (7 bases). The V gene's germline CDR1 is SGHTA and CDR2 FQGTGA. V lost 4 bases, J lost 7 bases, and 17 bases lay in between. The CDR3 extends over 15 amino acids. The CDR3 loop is CASSSGGAGRNEQFF. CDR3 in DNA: TGTGCCAGCAGCTCGGGGGGCGCGGGTAGAAATGAGCAGTTCTTC.

The chain's CDR3 is CASSQTSNTQYF. In DNA, the CDR3 is TGTGCCAGCAGCCAAACTAGCAATACGCAGTATTTT. The J gene is TRBJ2-3, the V gene TRBV6-6; a possible D gene is TRBD2 (6 bases). Trimming left V 6 bases short and J 7 bases short, with 11 bases between. The CDR3 loop spans 12 amino acids. CDR1 and CDR2 from the germline V gene are MNHNY and SVGAGI (reference sequence).

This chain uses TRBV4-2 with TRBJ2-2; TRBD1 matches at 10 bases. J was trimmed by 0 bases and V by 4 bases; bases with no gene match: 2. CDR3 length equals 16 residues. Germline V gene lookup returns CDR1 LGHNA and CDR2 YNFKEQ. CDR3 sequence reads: CASSPGTGANTGELFF. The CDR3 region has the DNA TGTGCCAGCAGCCCGGGGACAGGGGCGAACACCGGGGAGCTGTTTTTT.

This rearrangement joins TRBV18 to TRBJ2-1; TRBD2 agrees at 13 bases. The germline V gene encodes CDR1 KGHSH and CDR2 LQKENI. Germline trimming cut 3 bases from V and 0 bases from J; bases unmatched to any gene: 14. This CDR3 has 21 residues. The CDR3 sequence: CASSPLSGLAGNYPSYNEQFF. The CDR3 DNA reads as TGTGCCAGCTCACCGCTGTCGGGACTAGCGGGGAACTACCCCTCCTACAATGAGCAGTTCTTC.

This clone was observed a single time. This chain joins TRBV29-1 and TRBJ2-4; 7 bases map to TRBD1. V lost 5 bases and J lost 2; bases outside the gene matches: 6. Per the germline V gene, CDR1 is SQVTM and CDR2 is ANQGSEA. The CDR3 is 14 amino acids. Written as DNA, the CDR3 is TGCAGCGTTCTAAAGGGGGCCACCAAAAACATTCAGTACTTC. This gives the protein CSVLKGATKNIQYF.

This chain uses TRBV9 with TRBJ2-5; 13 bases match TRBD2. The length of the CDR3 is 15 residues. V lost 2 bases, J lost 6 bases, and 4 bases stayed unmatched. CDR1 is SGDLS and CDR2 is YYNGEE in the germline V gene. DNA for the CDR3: TGTGCCAGCAGCGTTACTAGCGGGAGGGCGCAGACCCAGTACTTC. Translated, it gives CASSVTSGRAQTQYF.

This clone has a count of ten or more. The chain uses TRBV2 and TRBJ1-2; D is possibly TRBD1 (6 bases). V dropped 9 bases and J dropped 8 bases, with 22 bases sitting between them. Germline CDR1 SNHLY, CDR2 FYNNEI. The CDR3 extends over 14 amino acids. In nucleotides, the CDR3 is TGTGCCAGGAAAGGGGCCGGACAGTCGCGCGGCTACACCTTC. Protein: CARKGAGQSRGYTF.

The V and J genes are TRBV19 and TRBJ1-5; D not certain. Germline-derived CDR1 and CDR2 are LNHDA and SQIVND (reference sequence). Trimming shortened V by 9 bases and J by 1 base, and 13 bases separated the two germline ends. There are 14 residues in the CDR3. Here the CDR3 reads CASDDGFSNQPQHF. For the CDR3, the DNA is TGTGCCAGCGACGACGGGTTCAGCAATCAGCCCCAGCATTTT.

CDR3 amino acids: CASSQEGGAVRYGYTF. The CDR3 nucleotides read TGCGCCAGCAGCCAAGAAGGGGGGGCGGTTCGCTATGGCTACACCTTC. The chain couples TRBV4-1 to TRBJ1-2; possibly TRBD1 for D (6 bases). The V end was cut by 0 bases, the J end by 4 bases, with 15 bases between. From germline, CDR1 is MGHRA and CDR2 YSYEKL. CDR3 length: 16 amino acids.